The rows below give T cell receptor beta chains drawn from one sample of a study of T-cell reconstitution after alpha-beta-depleted transplantation in children. TCRdb called the PCR reads again in MiXCR, with one record for every CDR3 protein. Among a few hundred thousand distinct CDR3 sequences, roughly 26% were seen once, and the ten largest hold less than 3.5%. This specimen was PBMCs, taken before TCRalphabeta/CD19-depleted stem cell transplant. The receptors here all came from a girl aged 2 to 9 with Fanconi anemia, due to receive a stem cell transplant. Each CDR3 is given with its conserved first and last residue. Fields, in order: CDR3 protein, CDR3 DNA, D gene, clone size, V gene, J gene. The D gene is left open where the match is weak. Size is omitted from some rows. Given values are once, few, many or a class for expanded clones.

CDR3: CSVPNLGTDTQYF
DNA: TGCAGCGTACCGAATCTGGGGACAGATACGCAGTATTTT
D: .
size: .
V: TRBV29-1
J: TRBJ2-3

CDR3: CSVARGETQYF
DNA: TGCAGCGTTGCCAGGGGGGAGACCCAGTACTTC
D: TRBD1
size: many
V: TRBV29-1
J: TRBJ2-5

CDR3: CASSEYFVVSSYNEQFF
DNA: TGTGCCAGCAGTGAATATTTTGTAGTTAGCTCCTACAATGAGCAGTTCTTC
D: .
size: few
V: TRBV25-1
J: TRBJ2-1

CDR3: CASSLTMETQYF
DNA: TGCGCCAGCAGCCTTACGATGGAGACCCAGTACTTC
D: .
size: few
V: TRBV5-1
J: TRBJ2-5

CDR3: CASSYSSSVRGPSGANVLTF
DNA: TGTGCCAGCAGTTACTCGAGCTCTGTCAGGGGACCCTCTGGGGCCAACGTCCTGACTTTC
D: .
size: many
V: TRBV6-2/TRBV6-3
J: TRBJ2-6

CDR3: CASSLLDIQYF
DNA: TGTGCCAGCAGTTTATTGGACATTCAGTACTTC
D: .
size: .
V: TRBV28
J: TRBJ2-4

CDR3: CSAGVSSYNEQFF
DNA: TGCAGTGCTGGGGTGAGCTCCTACAATGAGCAGTTCTTC
D: .
size: .
V: TRBV20-1
J: TRBJ2-1

CDR3: CASRPGQGHNQPQHF
DNA: TGTGCCAGCAGGCCCGGACAGGGCCACAATCAGCCCCAGCATTTT
D: TRBD1
size: many
V: TRBV6-5
J: TRBJ1-5

CDR3: CASSSWGRGGSQQYF
DNA: TGTGCCAGCAGTTCCTGGGGGCGGGGTGGCTCACAGCAGTACTTC
D: .
size: few
V: TRBV6-5
J: TRBJ2-7

CDR3: CASSLSPQLSYEQYF
DNA: TGCGCCAGCAGCTTATCCCCCCAACTTTCCTACGAGCAGTACTTC
D: .
size: .
V: TRBV5-1
J: TRBJ2-7

CDR3: CSVETLGTYEQYF
DNA: TGCAGCGTTGAAACCCTAGGGACCTACGAGCAGTACTTC
D: .
size: few
V: TRBV29-1
J: TRBJ2-7

CDR3: CASSYPRSSYNSPLHF
DNA: TGTGCCAGCAGTTACCCCAGGAGCTCCTATAATTCACCCCTCCACTTT
D: .
size: many
V: TRBV6-2/TRBV6-3
J: TRBJ1-6

CDR3: CATSDWAGANVLTF
DNA: TGTGCCACCAGTGACTGGGCTGGGGCCAACGTCCTGACTTTC
D: .
size: many
V: TRBV15
J: TRBJ2-6

CDR3: CSVHQWGQGTYEQYF
DNA: TGCAGCGTTCACCAGTGGGGACAGGGGACCTACGAGCAGTACTTC
D: TRBD1
size: .
V: TRBV29-1
J: TRBJ2-7

CDR3: CSVGPKESVSYEQYF
DNA: TGCAGCGTTGGCCCTAAAGAGAGCGTCTCCTACGAGCAGTACTTC
D: .
size: few
V: TRBV29-1
J: TRBJ2-7

CDR3: CATSDPGSSGANVLTF
DNA: TGTGCCACCAGTGACCCGGGGTCCTCTGGGGCCAACGTCCTGACTTTC
D: .
size: many
V: TRBV24-1
J: TRBJ2-6